One sample yielded the 30 T cell receptor beta chains listed below, sequenced in a study of blood T cell repertoires in COVID-19. The method was immunoSEQ multiplex PCR; TCRdb's version includes in-frame clones alone and lacks a portion of them. The sample holds approximately 300,000 clones, approximately 90% seen once. Sequenced sample: peripheral blood. These receptors came from a man aged 35 to 55 with acute or convalescent COVID-19.

The chain is built from TRBV15 and TRBJ1-2, with 9 bases lining up with TRBD1. The CDR3 is 17 residues long. Per the germline V gene, CDR1 is LNHNV and CDR2 is YYDKDF (reference sequence). V was clipped by 0 bases and J by 5 bases; unmatched bases: 10. The CDR3 bases are TGTGCCACCAGCAGAGAGCAAATACAGGGGGCACATTATGGCTACACCTTC. Amino acids: CATSREQIQGAHYGYTF.

CDR3 nucleotide sequence: TGCGCCAGCAGCTTGGTCGGGGGGTCATACAATGAGCAGTTCTTC. Translation: CASSLVGGSYNEQFF. The V and J genes are TRBV5-1 and TRBJ2-1; 7 bases match TRBD2. The CDR3 sequence is 15 residues long. Germline trimming cut 0 bases from V and 4 bases from J; bases unmatched to any gene: 4. The germline V gene encodes CDR1 SGHRS and CDR2 YFSETQ.

The rearrangement uses TRBV21-1 and TRBJ1-1. TRBV21-1 is marked as a pseudogene. The CDR3 sequence is 14 residues long. CDR3 region: CASSKNFPYTEAFF. In nucleotides, the CDR3 is TGTGCCAGCAGCAAAAACTTTCCCTACACTGAAGCTTTCTTT.

The rearrangement uses TRBV9 and TRBJ2-3; 7 bases match TRBD2. This CDR3 contains 15 residues. Trimming cost V 3 bases and J 2 bases; bases outside gene matches: 6. The germline CDR1 and CDR2 sequences are SGDLS and YYNGEE. As DNA, the CDR3 is TGTGCCAGCAGCGAGAGAGCGGGGTTCACAGATACGCAGTATTTT. Residues: CASSERAGFTDTQYF.

This clone was seen more than once but under ten times. The DNA for the CDR3 is TGTGCCAGCAGTTTAACCTGGGCTCAAGCTTTCTTT. Amino acids: CASSLTWAQAFF. This rearrangement joins TRBV12-3 or TRBV12-4 to TRBJ1-1; no clear D gene. V gave up 2 bases and J gave up 9 bases, with 10 bases separating them. This CDR3 spans 12 amino acids.

V usage is TRBV4-2 and J usage is TRBJ1-2; TRBD1 matches at 9 bases. The V gene's germline CDR1 is LGHNA and CDR2 YNFKEQ. Losses at the gene ends were 0 bases for V and 8 bases for J; bases not matched to a gene: 7. The CDR3 has 15 residues. CDR3 in DNA: TGTGCCAGCAGCCAAGATAACGGACAGGGGAAAGGCTACACCTTC. Its translation: CASSQDNGQGKGYTF.

The V and J genes are TRBV2 and TRBJ1-2; TRBD1 is a possible D gene (6 bases). With 4 bases removed from V and 4 bases from J, the gap between germline ends came to 10 bases. CDR3 length equals 13 residues. Germline V gives CDR1 SNHLY, CDR2 FYNNEI. The CDR3 nucleotides read TGTGCCAGCAGTGGGGGGCAGACCTATGGCTACACCTTC. Its protein product is CASSGGQTYGYTF.

This clone was seen once. This chain joins TRBV12-3 or TRBV12-4 and TRBJ1-1, with a possible D match to TRBD1 (6 bases). V was trimmed by 2 bases and J by 8 bases, leaving 12 bases between them. The CDR3 sequence is 13 residues long. The CDR3, as DNA: TGTGCCAGCAGTTTAACAGGGAACCCCGAAGCTTTCTTT. Encoded protein: CASSLTGNPEAFF.

This clone was counted once. This chain joins TRBV18 and TRBJ1-4; TRBD1 matches at 7 bases. The CDR3 spans 16 residues. Unmatched junction bases numbered 6, after V lost 2 bases and J lost 3 bases. Germline CDR1 reads KGHSH; CDR2 reads LQKENI. CDR3 region: CASSPGIQGANEKLFF. CDR3 nucleotide sequence: TGTGCCAGCTCACCAGGAATTCAGGGGGCTAATGAAAAACTGTTTTTT.

The chain combines TRBV27 with TRBJ1-5; D gene unclear. This CDR3 is built from 13 residues. CDR1 and CDR2 (germline): MNHEY, SMNVEV (reference sequence). The V end was cut by 5 bases, the J end by 3 bases, with 8 bases between. The CDR3 DNA follows: TGTGCCAGCAGTCCGGGGTTCAATCAGCCCCAGCATTTT. It is translated as CASSPGFNQPQHF.

V usage is TRBV6-4 and J usage is TRBJ1-1; perhaps TRBD1 as D (6 bases). Germline assignment: CDR1 MRHNA and CDR2 SNTAGT. The CDR3 consists of 16 residues. V lost 9 bases and J lost 6, with 26 bases in between. CDR3 bases: TGTGCCAGGCCGGGGCCAGGGGAATTGAAAGCCTCTGAAGCTTTCTTT. It yields the protein CARPGPGELKASEAFF.

The chain uses TRBV20-1 and TRBJ1-6; 8 positions agree with TRBD1. J gave up 10 bases and V 3 bases, and 11 bases lay outside the gene matches. CDR3 length equals 15 residues. CDR1 DFQATT and CDR2 SNEGSKA come from the germline V gene (reference sequence). In DNA, the CDR3 is TGCAGTGCTAGTATGCAGGGGGCATTCGAATCACCCCTCCACTTT. Translating gives CSASMQGAFESPLHF.

The chain uses TRBV6-5 and TRBJ1-6; D gene uncertain. Trimming left V 6 bases short and J 13 bases short, with 16 bases between. CDR1 is MNHEY and CDR2 is SVGAGI in the germline V gene. The length of the CDR3 is 13 residues. The CDR3: CASRAPVESPLHF. As DNA, the CDR3 is TGTGCCAGCAGGGCCCCAGTTGAATCGCCCCTCCACTTT.

This rearrangement joins TRBV4-1 to TRBJ2-1, with 7 bases that match TRBD1. V shed 0 bases, J shed 7 bases, and the junction held 12 bases outside the gene matches. The length of the CDR3 is 17 residues. Per the germline V gene, CDR1 is MGHRA and CDR2 is YSYEKL. CDR3 residues: CASSQDLLWGRGNEQFF. CDR3 nucleotide sequence: TGCGCCAGCAGCCAAGATCTGTTGTGGGGCAGGGGGAATGAGCAGTTCTTC.

The chain carries TRBV6-5 and TRBJ2-7; D is perhaps TRBD2 (5 bases). Per germline, CDR1 MNHEY and CDR2 SVGAGI. The V gene lost 4 bases and the J gene lost 0 bases, with 13 bases spanning the gap. CDR3 length: 15 amino acids. Written as DNA, the CDR3 is TGTGCCAGCAGTTCCGCCGGCGCGGGCTCCTACGAGCAGTACTTC. It is translated as CASSSAGAGSYEQYF.

The gene calls are TRBV10-3 and TRBJ1-6; D might be TRBD1 (5 bases). V lost 7 bases and J 7 bases, leaving 11 bases between the germline ends. The CDR3 contains 13 residues. Per the germline V gene, CDR1 is ENHRY and CDR2 is SYGVKD. DNA of the CDR3: TGTGCCATCACGGGGGGTTTGAATTCACCCCTCCACTTT. Amino acid sequence: CAITGGLNSPLHF.

The chain uses TRBV2 and TRBJ2-7; D not certain. CDR1 is SNHLY and CDR2 is FYNNEI in the germline V gene. There are 12 residues in the CDR3. With 8 bases removed from V and 0 bases from J, the gap between germline ends came to 8 bases. The CDR3 here is CASSYSSYEQYF. CDR3 in DNA: TGTGCCAGCTCTTACAGCTCCTACGAGCAGTACTTC.

V usage is TRBV9 and J usage is TRBJ1-1; 8 positions agree with TRBD1. The V segment lost 3 bases and the J segment 5 bases; nucleotides outside the gene matches: 6. The germline V gene encodes CDR1 SGDLS and CDR2 YYNGEE. This CDR3 is built from 14 residues. CDR3 sequence: CASSEEQGDTEAFF. The CDR3 DNA follows: TGTGCCAGCAGCGAAGAACAGGGGGATACTGAAGCTTTCTTT.

The chain employs TRBV29-1 and TRBJ2-1, with D perhaps TRBD2 (5 bases). Looked up from germline, CDR1 is SQVTM and CDR2 is ANQGSEA. The CDR3 is 14 residues long. Trimming left V 3 bases short and J 0 bases short, with 9 bases between. The CDR3: CSVEDGLSYNEQFF. For the CDR3, the DNA is TGCAGCGTTGAGGACGGACTCTCCTACAATGAGCAGTTCTTC.

The chain is built from TRBV12-3 or TRBV12-4 and TRBJ1-6; possibly TRBD1 for D (5 bases). The CDR3 is made up of 13 amino acids. Deletions cut 6 bases from V and 7 bases from J, with 10 bases between. CDR3 loop: CASRPRANSPLHF. The CDR3 region has the DNA TGTGCCAGCAGGCCCAGGGCAAATTCACCCCTCCACTTT.

The V and J genes are TRBV2 and TRBJ1-1; unclear D gene. Trimming pared 3 bases from V and 4 bases from J, leaving 18 bases between. The CDR3 loop spans 16 amino acids. Per germline, CDR1 SNHLY and CDR2 FYNNEI. The CDR3 DNA is TGTGCCAGCAGTGAGATCCAGGCCGCTGAGAGCACTGAAGCTTTCTTT. It is translated as CASSEIQAAESTEAFF.

The CDR3 nucleotides read TGTGCCAGCAGCTTTACCCTGACAGGGGGCACAGATACGCAGTATTTT. Translation gives CASSFTLTGGTDTQYF. The chain recombines TRBV11-2 with TRBJ2-3; 8 bases are shared with TRBD1. J gave up 1 base and V 3 bases, and 6 bases lay outside the gene matches. This CDR3 region has 16 residues. The V gene's germline CDR1 is SGHAT and CDR2 FQNNGV.

This clone showed up just once. The rearrangement links TRBV5-1 to TRBJ2-6; D might be TRBD2 (5 bases). V dropped 3 bases and J dropped 1 base, with 8 bases sitting between them. The length of the CDR3 is 15 residues. In germline, CDR1 is SGHRS, CDR2 YFSETQ. CDR3 DNA sequence: TGCGCCAGCAGCTGGGGAGAATCTGGGGCCAACGTCCTGACTTTC. As protein: CASSWGESGANVLTF.

This chain joins TRBV12-5 and TRBJ1-2, with 10 bases lining up with TRBD1. The trim removed 1 base at V and 8 bases at J, leaving 10 bases unmatched. The CDR3 covers 16 residues. CDR1 is LGHNT, CDR2 FRNRAP, per germline. The CDR3 reads CASGLDLDRGRRGYTF. CDR3 DNA sequence: TGTGCTAGTGGTTTGGATCTAGACAGGGGGCGAAGGGGCTACACCTTC.

This clone was counted once. V and J are TRBV18 and TRBJ1-1; TRBD1 might be the D (5 bases). In germline, CDR1 is KGHSH, CDR2 LQKENI. The CDR3 is 14 amino acids. V was cut by 5 bases and J by 1 base, with 11 bases left in between. CDR3 sequence: CASSSVQANTEAFF. The CDR3, as DNA: TGTGCCAGCTCATCGGTACAGGCGAACACTGAAGCTTTCTTT. Drawing the rest from reference TRBV18 and TRBJ1-1, the complete variable domain is NAGVMQNPRHLVRRRGQEARLRCSPMKGHSHVYWYRQLPEEGLKFMVYLQKENIIDESGMPKERFSAEFPKEGPSILRIQQVVRGDSAAYFCASSSVQANTEAFFGQGTRLTVV.

The chain has TRBV7-2 and TRBJ1-6; D gene uncertain. The CDR3 length is 13 residues. Germline CDR1 SGHTA, CDR2 FQGNSA. Trimming pared 1 base from V and 11 bases from J, leaving 9 bases between. The CDR3 protein is CASSLGGPTPLHF. The CDR3 region has the DNA TGTGCCAGCAGCTTAGGAGGCCCAACACCCCTCCACTTT.

The rearrangement uses TRBV11-2 and TRBJ2-1; 12 positions match TRBD1. The CDR3 is made up of 16 amino acids. The germline gives CDR1 SGHAT, CDR2 FQNNGV. V was pared by 3 bases and J by 4 bases, with 4 bases of the junction left unmatched. In DNA form, the CDR3 reads TGTGCCAGCAGCTTGGGACAGGGGGCGAGGTACAATGAGCAGTTCTTC. Its translation: CASSLGQGARYNEQFF.

The rearrangement links TRBV28 to TRBJ1-1; D is perhaps TRBD1 (5 bases). The CDR3 has 14 residues. Trimming took off 4 bases at V and 4 bases at J, with 13 bases between the two ends. Germline CDR1 is MDHEN and CDR2 is SYDVKM. The CDR3 DNA sequence: TGTGCCAGCAGTTCTTGGGGAAGGGGCACTGAAGCTTTCTTT. This codes for CASSSWGRGTEAFF. The entire variable domain, with the rest obtained from reference TRBV28 and TRBJ1-1, is as follows: DVKVTQSSRYLVKRTGEKVFLECVQDMDHENMFWYRQDPGLGLRLIYFSYDVKMKEKGDIPEGYSVSREKKERFSLILESASTNQTSMYLCASSSWGRGTEAFFGQGTRLTVV.

The rearrangement joins TRBV9 to TRBJ1-5; weak D call: TRBD1 (6 bases). V lost 4 bases and J 7 bases, leaving 18 bases between the germline ends. This CDR3 comprises 15 residues. Germline V gene data show CDR1 as SGDLS and CDR2 as YYNGEE. CDR3: CASSPEPAQGQPQHF. In nucleotides, the CDR3 is TGTGCCAGCAGCCCTGAACCGGCACAGGGACAGCCCCAGCATTTT. The full variable domain, completed using reference TRBV9 and TRBJ1-5, is DSGVTQTPKHLITATGQRVTLRCSPRSGDLSVYWYQQSLDQGLQFLIQYYNGEERAKGNILERFSAQQFPDLHSELNLSSLELGDSALYFCASSPEPAQGQPQHFGDGTRLSIL.

The chain couples TRBV7-8 to TRBJ1-3, with D uncertain. Germline values: CDR1 SGHVS, CDR2 FQNEAQ. The CDR3 has 16 residues. The V and J ends lost 0 bases and 0 bases respectively, with 9 bases between them. The CDR3 bases are TGTGCCAGCAGCTTAGCGGCCTCCTTCTCTGGAAACACCATATATTTT. This translates into CASSLAASFSGNTIYF.